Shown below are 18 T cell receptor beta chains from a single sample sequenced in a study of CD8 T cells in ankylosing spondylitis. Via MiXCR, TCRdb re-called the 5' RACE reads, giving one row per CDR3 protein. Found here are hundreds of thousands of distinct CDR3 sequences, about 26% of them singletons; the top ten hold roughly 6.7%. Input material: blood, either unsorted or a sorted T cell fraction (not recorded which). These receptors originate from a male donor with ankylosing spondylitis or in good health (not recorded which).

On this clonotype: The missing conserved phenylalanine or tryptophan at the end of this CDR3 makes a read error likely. CDR3 loop: CSASLSGTSQETQYY. The DNA for the CDR3 is TGCAGTGCTAGCCTTAGCGGGACGTCCCAAGAGACCCAGTACTAC. The V and J genes are TRBV20-1 and TRBJ2-5; 8 positions agree with TRBD2. Germline lookup yields CDR1 DFQATT and CDR2 SNEGSKA (reference sequence). The V segment lost 3 bases and the J segment 1 base; nucleotides outside the gene matches: 7. This CDR3 region has 15 residues.

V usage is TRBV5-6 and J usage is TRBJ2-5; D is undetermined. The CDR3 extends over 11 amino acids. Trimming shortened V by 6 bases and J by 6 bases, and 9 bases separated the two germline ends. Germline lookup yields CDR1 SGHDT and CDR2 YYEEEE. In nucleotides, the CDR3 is TGTGCCAGCAACAAAATGCAGACCCAGTACTTC. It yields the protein CASNKMQTQYF.

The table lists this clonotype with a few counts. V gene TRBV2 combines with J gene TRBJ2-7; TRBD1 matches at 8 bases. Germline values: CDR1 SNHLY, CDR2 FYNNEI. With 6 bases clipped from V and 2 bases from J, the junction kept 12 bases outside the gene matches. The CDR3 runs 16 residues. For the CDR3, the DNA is TGTGCCAGCAGGACTCGGACGGGACAGGCCCCCTACGAGCAGTACTTC. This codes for CASRTRTGQAPYEQYF.

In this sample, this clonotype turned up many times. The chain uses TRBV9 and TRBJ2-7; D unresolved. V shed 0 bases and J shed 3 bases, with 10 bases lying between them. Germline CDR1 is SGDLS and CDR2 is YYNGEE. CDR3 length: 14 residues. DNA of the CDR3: TGTGCCAGCAGCGTAGAGCCGACGGGCTACGAGCAGTACTTC. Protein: CASSVEPTGYEQYF.

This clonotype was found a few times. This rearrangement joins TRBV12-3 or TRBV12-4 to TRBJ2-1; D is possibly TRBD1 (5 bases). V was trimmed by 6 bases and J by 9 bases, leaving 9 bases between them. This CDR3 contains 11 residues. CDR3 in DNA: TGTGCCAGCAGCTCAGGGTTTGAGCAGTTCTTC. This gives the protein CASSSGFEQFF.

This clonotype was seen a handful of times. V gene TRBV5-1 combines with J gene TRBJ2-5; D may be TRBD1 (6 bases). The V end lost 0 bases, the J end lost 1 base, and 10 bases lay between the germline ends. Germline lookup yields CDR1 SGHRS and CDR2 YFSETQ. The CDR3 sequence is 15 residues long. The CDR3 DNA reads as TGCGCCAGCAGCTTGGCCGGGACAACCCAAGAGACCCAGTACTTC. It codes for CASSLAGTTQETQYF. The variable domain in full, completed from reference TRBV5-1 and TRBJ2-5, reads KAGVTQTPRYLIKTRGQQVTLSCSPISGHRSVSWYQQTPGQGLQFLFEYFSETQRNKGNFPGRFSGRQFSNSRSEMNVSTLELGDSALYLCASSLAGTTQETQYFGPGTRLLVL.

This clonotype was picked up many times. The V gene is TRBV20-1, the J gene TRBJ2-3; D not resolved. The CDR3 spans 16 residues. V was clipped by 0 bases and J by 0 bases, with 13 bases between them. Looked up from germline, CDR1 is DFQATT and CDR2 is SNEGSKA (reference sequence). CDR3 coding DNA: TGCAGTGCTAGAGATTCGGGCGGTTCTAGCACAGATACGCAGTATTTT. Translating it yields CSARDSGGSSTDTQYF.

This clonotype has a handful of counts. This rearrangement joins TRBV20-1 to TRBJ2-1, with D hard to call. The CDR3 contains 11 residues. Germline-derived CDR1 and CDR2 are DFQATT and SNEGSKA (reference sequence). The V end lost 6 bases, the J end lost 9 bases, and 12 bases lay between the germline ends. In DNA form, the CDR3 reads TGCAGTGCGGGTGGAAATGTTGAGCAGTTCTTC. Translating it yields CSAGGNVEQFF.

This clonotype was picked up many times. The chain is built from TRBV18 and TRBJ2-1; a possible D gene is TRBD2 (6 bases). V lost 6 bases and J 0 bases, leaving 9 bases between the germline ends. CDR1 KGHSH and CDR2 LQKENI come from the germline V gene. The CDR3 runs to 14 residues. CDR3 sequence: CASSYGSSYNEQFF. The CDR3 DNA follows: TGTGCCAGCTCTTACGGGAGCTCCTACAATGAGCAGTTCTTC.

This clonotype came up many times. The CDR3 protein is CASSLAVYTGELFF. The CDR3, as DNA: TGTGCCAGCAGCTTAGCGGTGTACACCGGGGAGCTGTTTTTT. This chain links TRBV11-2 with TRBJ2-2; no clear D. V was shortened by 1 base and J by 3 bases, with 6 bases between the two germline ends. Germline V gene sequence: CDR1 SGHAT, CDR2 FQNNGV. This CDR3 spans 14 amino acids.

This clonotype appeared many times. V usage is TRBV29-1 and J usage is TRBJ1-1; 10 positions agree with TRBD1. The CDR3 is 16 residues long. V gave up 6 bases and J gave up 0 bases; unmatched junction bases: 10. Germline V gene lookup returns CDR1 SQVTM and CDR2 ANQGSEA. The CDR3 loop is CSVGGTGASMNTEAFF. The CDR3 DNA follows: TGCAGCGTGGGGGGGACAGGGGCGTCAATGAACACTGAAGCTTTCTTT.

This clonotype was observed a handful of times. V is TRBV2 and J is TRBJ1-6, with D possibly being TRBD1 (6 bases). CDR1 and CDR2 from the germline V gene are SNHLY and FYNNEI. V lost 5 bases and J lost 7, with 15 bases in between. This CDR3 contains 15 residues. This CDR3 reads CASSFGDGTNSPLHF. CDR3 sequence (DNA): TGTGCCAGCAGTTTCGGAGACGGGACAAATTCACCCCTCCACTTT.

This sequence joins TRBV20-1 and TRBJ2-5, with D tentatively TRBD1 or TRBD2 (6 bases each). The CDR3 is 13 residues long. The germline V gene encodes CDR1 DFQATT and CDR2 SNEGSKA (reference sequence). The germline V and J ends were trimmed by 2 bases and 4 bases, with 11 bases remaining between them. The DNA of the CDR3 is TGCAGTGCTAGATGGACGGGGGCAGAGACCCAGTACTTC. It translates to CSARWTGAETQYF.

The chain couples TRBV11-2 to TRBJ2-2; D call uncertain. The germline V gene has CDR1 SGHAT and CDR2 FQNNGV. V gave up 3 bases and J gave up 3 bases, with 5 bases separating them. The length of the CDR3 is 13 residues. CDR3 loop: CASSFPHTGELFF. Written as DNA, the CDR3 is TGTGCCAGCAGCTTTCCCCACACCGGGGAGCTGTTTTTT.

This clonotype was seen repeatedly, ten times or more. CDR3 DNA sequence: TGTGCCAGCAGCCCGAATCAAGGGGTCTATAATTCACCCCTCCACTTT. Translating it yields CASSPNQGVYNSPLHF. J is TRBJ1-6 and V is TRBV27; tentative D call: TRBD1 (5 bases). The CDR3 sequence is 16 residues long. Looked up from germline, CDR1 is MNHEY and CDR2 is SMNVEV (reference sequence). V dropped 6 bases and J dropped 3 bases, with 15 bases sitting between them.

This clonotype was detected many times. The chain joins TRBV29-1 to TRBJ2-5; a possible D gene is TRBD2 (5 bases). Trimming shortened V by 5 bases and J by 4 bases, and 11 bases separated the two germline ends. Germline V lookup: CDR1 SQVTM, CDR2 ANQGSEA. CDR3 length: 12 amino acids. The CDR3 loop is CSVSGNLETQYF. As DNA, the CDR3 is TGCAGCGTTTCCGGGAACTTAGAGACCCAGTACTTC.

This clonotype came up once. CDR3 protein: CAISPGGGDTQYF. DNA of the CDR3: TGTGCCATCAGTCCGGGCGGAGGAGATACGCAGTATTTT. V usage is TRBV10-3 and J usage is TRBJ2-3; tentatively, D is TRBD2 (5 bases). The CDR3 spans 13 residues. V was pared by 5 bases and J by 5 bases, with 11 bases between. Germline V gives CDR1 ENHRY, CDR2 SYGVKD.

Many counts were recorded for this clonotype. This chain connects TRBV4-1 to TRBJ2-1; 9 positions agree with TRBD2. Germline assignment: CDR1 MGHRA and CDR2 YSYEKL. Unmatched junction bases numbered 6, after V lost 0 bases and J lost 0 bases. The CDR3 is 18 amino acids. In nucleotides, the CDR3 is TGCGCCAGCAGCCAAGACCTTTCTAGCGGGGCCTCCTACAATGAGCAGTTCTTC. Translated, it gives CASSQDLSSGASYNEQFF.